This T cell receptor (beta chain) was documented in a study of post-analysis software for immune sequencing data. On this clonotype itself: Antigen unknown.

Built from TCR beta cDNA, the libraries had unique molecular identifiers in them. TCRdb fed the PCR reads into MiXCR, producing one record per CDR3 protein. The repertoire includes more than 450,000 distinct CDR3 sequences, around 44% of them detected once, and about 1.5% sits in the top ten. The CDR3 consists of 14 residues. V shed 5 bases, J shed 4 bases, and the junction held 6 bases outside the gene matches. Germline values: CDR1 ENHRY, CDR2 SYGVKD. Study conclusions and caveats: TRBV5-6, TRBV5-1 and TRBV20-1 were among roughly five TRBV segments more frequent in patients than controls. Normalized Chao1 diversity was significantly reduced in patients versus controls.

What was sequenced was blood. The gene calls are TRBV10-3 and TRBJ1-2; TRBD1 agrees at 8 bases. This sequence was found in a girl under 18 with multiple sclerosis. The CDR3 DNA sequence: TGTGCCATCAGTCCAGGACAGGGACGCTATGGCTACACCTTC. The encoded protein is CAISPGQGRYGYTF.